This TCR beta chain was profiled in a study of CD8+ T cells in alopecia areata. Sequencing relied on a cDNA template that was reverse transcribed from extracted RNA. Generated by immunoSEQ multiplex PCR, the TCRdb table keeps only in-frame clones and is missing some. The table has about 120,000 clones, 58% seen once. The treatment denotes: oral pan-JAK inhibitor, 5-10 mg twice daily. This CDR3 has 12 residues. From germline, CDR1 is GTSNPN and CDR2 SVGIG (reference sequence). V lost 1 base and J lost 7, with 8 bases in between. The rearrangement uses TRBV30 and TRBJ2-1; D ambiguous. The sequences come from CD8+ T cells sorted from blood, collected at week 4, from a patient treated with tofacitinib. The TCR originated in a human donor with alopecia areata. This CDR3 is CAWSADWNEQFF. CDR3 DNA: TGTGCCTGGAGTGCCGACTGGAATGAGCAGTTCTTC.